This T cell receptor beta chain was identified during a study of blood T cells in healthy people across ages. This clonotype was seen a handful of times. Sample-barcoded 5' priming and a J-beta primer mix drove a second PCR of roughly 6 to 12 cycles. TCRdb reanalysed the 5' RACE reads using MiXCR and keeps one entry per CDR3 protein. The data show 540,000 or so distinct CDR3 sequences, 25% to 30% seen once. The source is a woman between 65 and 79 years old in good health. Sequenced material: blood.

For the CDR3, the DNA is TGCAGTGCTAGAGCCGCGGACCAGTGGGGGGGGGGCGAATACGAGCAGTACTTC. It specifies CSARAADQWGGGEYEQYF. The rearrangement joins TRBV20-1 to TRBJ2-5; tentative D call: TRBD2 (7 bases). The better agreement between TRBJ2-7 and the DNA end casts doubt on the J call. Looked up from germline, CDR1 is DFQATT and CDR2 is SNEGSKA (reference sequence). The CDR3 has 18 amino acids.